The 18 T cell receptor beta chains below were found in one sample sequenced in a study of tissue T cells after allogeneic stem cell transplantation. The protocol was immunoSEQ multiplex PCR, while the TCRdb copy is restricted to in-frame clones and leaves out a portion. Of about 22,000 clones listed, roughly two thirds are singletons. Material for sequencing was spleen. These receptors were taken from a female BALB/c mouse in good health. MHC haplotype of the strain: H2-d.

With respect to this clone: The genes are named according to mouse. Read coverage stops 1 residue before the CDR3 terminus; the germline J gene supplies the remainder. This same CDR3 is encoded by further DNA sequences in the sample. The V and J genes are TRBV13-3 and TRBJ1-2; D unresolved. Germline CDR1 reads NNHDY; CDR2 reads SYVADS. V gave up 0 bases and J gave up 0 bases, with 6 bases separating them. This CDR3 region has 14 residues. CDR3 DNA, as far as it was read: TGTGCCAGCAGTGATGCCACAGCAAACTCCGACTACACC. Translating gives CASSDATANSDYT. The full-length CDR3 reads as CASSDATANSDYTF.

With regard to this clone: Any gene name here is a mouse gene name. The observed sequence ends 1 residue before the CDR3 terminus, with the missing tail filled in from the germline J gene. The chain uses TRBV24 and TRBJ1-2; D ambiguous. Per the germline V gene, CDR1 is KGHTA and CDR2 is FRNEEI. Trimming took 1 base from V and 3 from J, leaving 3 bases between them. The length of the CDR3 is 12 residues. The part of the CDR3 DNA that was read is TGTGCCAGCAGTCTGTGGGACTCCGACTACACC. Amino acids: CASSLWDSDYT. The full CDR3 sequence reads CASSLWDSDYTF.

A note on this clone: Gene and germline names: mouse. The CDR3 here is CASSEQTEVFF. The part of the CDR3 DNA that was read is TGTGCCAGCAGTGAACAAACAGAAGTCTTC. V usage is TRBV13-3 and J usage is TRBJ1-1; D is ambiguous. Read data end 1 residue before the CDR3 end; the end is taken from the germline J gene. Germline V gives CDR1 NNHDY, CDR2 SYVADS. There are 11 residues in the CDR3. V shed 2 bases and J shed 5 bases, with 4 bases lying between them.

Concerning this clone: Genes and germline come from the mouse. The read comes to an end 1 residue before the CDR3 does, leaving the germline J gene to fill in the end. J is TRBJ2-4 and V is TRBV20; D remains unclear. Trimming pared 0 bases from V and 0 bases from J, leaving 4 bases between. The CDR3 covers 13 residues. CDR1 is GFQATS and CDR2 is STVNSAI in the germline V gene. CDR3 protein: CGAREGSQNTLYF. CDR3 bases read: TGTGGTGCTAGGGAAGGGAGTCAAAACACCTTGTAC. Together with reference TRBV20 and TRBJ2-4, the CDR3 gives the full variable domain: GALVYQYPRRTICKSGTSMRMECQAVGFQATSVAWYRQSPQKTFELIALSTVNSAIKYEQNFTQEKFPISHPNLSFSSMTVLNAYLEDRGLYLCGAREGSQNTLYFGAGTRLSVL.

Comments on this clone: Gene labels here are mouse ones. The read stops 1 residue short of the end of the CDR3; the missing end is completed from the germline J gene. This chain joins TRBV20 and TRBJ1-1; 7 bases are shared with TRBD1. Germline loops: CDR1 GFQATS, CDR2 STVNSAI. The CDR3 length is 12 residues. V dropped 4 bases and J dropped 1; count of bases not matched to a gene: 0. The sequenced CDR3 bases are TGTGGTGCTAACAGGGGGAACACAGAAGTCTTC. The encoded protein is CGANRGNTEVF. The full-length CDR3 reads as CGANRGNTEVFF. Looking up the rest from reference TRBV20 and TRBJ1-1 gives the full variable domain: GALVYQYPRRTICKSGTSMRMECQAVGFQATSVAWYRQSPQKTFELIALSTVNSAIKYEQNFTQEKFPISHPNLSFSSMTVLNAYLEDRGLYLCGANRGNTEVFFGKGTRLTVV.

As concerns this clone: The gene names here belong to mouse. The sequenced fragment ends 1 residue before the CDR3 boundary, so the rest is inferred from the germline J gene. The rearrangement links TRBV1 to TRBJ1-2; D ambiguous. V lost 4 bases and J 2 bases, leaving 8 bases between the germline ends. CDR3 length: 13 residues. The germline V gene has CDR1 NSQYPW and CDR2 LRSPGD (reference sequence). The CDR3 bases that were read are TGCACCTGCAGTGTAAAGCAGAACTCCGACTACACC. Protein sequence: CTCSVKQNSDYT. The CDR3 in full is CTCSVKQNSDYTF.

As to this clone: Germline and genes: mouse. The read comes to an end 1 residue before the CDR3 does, leaving the germline J gene to fill in the end. The chain is built from TRBV13-2 and TRBJ1-5, with 7 nucleotides matching TRBD1. Germline V lookup: CDR1 NNHNN, CDR2 SYGAGS (reference sequence). The CDR3 sequence is 17 residues long. The trim removed 0 bases at V and 0 bases at J, leaving 6 bases unmatched. The CDR3: CASGDARQGVNNQAPLF. The CDR3 DNA, read in part, is TGTGCCAGCGGTGATGCACGGCAGGGGGTTAACAACCAGGCTCCGCTT.

Regarding this clone: Genes here carry mouse names. The read finishes 1 residue shy of the CDR3 end, and the germline J gene is used to complete it. The V call is TRBV31, the J call TRBJ2-4; D perhaps matches TRBD1 (5 bases). Germline V gene sequence: CDR1 GKSSPN, CDR2 SITVG. The length of the CDR3 is 14 residues. V gave up 1 base and J gave up 0 bases, with 8 bases separating them. The CDR3: CAWSQGQSQNTLYF. Incomplete CDR3 DNA: TGTGCCTGGAGTCAAGGACAAAGTCAAAACACCTTGTAC.

Turning to this clone: The listed genes are named as in mouse. Read sequence stops 1 residue before the CDR3 end, and the germline J gene provides the missing end. The chain couples TRBV1 to TRBJ1-3; 7 bases map to TRBD1. The CDR3 contains 16 residues. Germline V gives CDR1 NSQYPW, CDR2 LRSPGD (reference sequence). V lost 0 bases and J lost 2; bases outside the gene matches: 4. CDR3 bases read: TGCACCTGCAGTGCAGATAACCAGGGGGCTGGAAATACGCTCTAT. It encodes CTCSADNQGAGNTLY. The entire CDR3 is CTCSADNQGAGNTLYF.

Remarks on this clone: Gene and germline names: mouse. The read terminates 1 residue before the CDR3 end, so the remaining end is supplied by the germline J gene. The gene calls are TRBV31 and TRBJ1-3, with D hard to call. There are 13 residues in the CDR3. Germline loops: CDR1 GKSSPN, CDR2 SITVG. With 1 base removed from V and 0 bases from J, the gap between germline ends came to 4 bases. Incomplete CDR3 DNA: TGTGCCTGGAGTCCCCATTCTGGAAATACGCTCTAT. This encodes CAWSPHSGNTLY. Given in full, the CDR3 is CAWSPHSGNTLYF.

The count of this clone is one. Gene names are the mouse ones. The sequenced fragment ends 1 residue before the CDR3 boundary, so the rest is inferred from the germline J gene. The chain combines TRBV4 with TRBJ2-5; tentative D call: TRBD2 (5 bases). CDR3 length: 14 amino acids. Trimming left V 4 bases short and J 2 bases short, with 10 bases between. Germline assignment: CDR1 LGHDT and CDR2 YNNKQL (reference sequence). The CDR3 protein is CASSFLGIQDTQYF. Incomplete CDR3 DNA: TGTGCCAGCAGCTTCCTGGGAATCCAAGACACCCAGTAC.

About this clone itself: The listed genes are named as in mouse. The CDR3 goes on 1 residue after the read ends, and that part is filled in from the germline J gene. The chain uses TRBV2 and TRBJ1-5, with D perhaps matching TRBD1 (5 bases). This CDR3 comprises 15 residues. In germline, CDR1 is LGHNA, CDR2 YSYQKL. V lost 0 bases and J 4 bases, leaving 10 bases between the germline ends. The CDR3 sequence is CASSQDGGRNQAPLF. The CDR3 DNA, read in part, is TGTGCCAGCAGCCAAGATGGGGGACGGAACCAGGCTCCGCTT.

As regards this clone: Gene names denote mouse genes. The read ends 1 residue shy of where the CDR3 ends; the end is completed using the germline J gene. The V call is TRBV29, the J call TRBJ1-3; tentative D call: TRBD1 (5 bases). Trimming took 7 bases from V and 0 from J, leaving 13 bases between them. CDR1 and CDR2 from the germline V gene are MSHET and SYDVDS. This CDR3 region has 15 residues. The DNA read from the CDR3 is TGTGCTAGCACCCTTGGGGGGGTTTCTGGAAATACGCTCTAT. Translated, it gives CASTLGGVSGNTLY. The whole CDR3 protein is CASTLGGVSGNTLYF.

With regard to this clone: Germline and genes here are mouse. The sequenced CDR3 bases are TGTGGTGCTAGGCTGGGGGGGCGCACCACCCAGTAC. Encoded protein: CGARLGGRTTQY. The full CDR3 is CGARLGGRTTQYF. The chain has TRBV20 and TRBJ2-5, with 10 bases identical to TRBD2. The sequence runs out 1 residue before the end of the CDR3; the remainder is reconstructed from the germline J gene. The length of the CDR3 is 13 residues. J lost 8 bases, V lost 2 bases, and 4 bases had no gene match. Looked up from germline, CDR1 is GFQATS and CDR2 is STVNSAI. Full variable domain (missing parts from reference TRBV20 and TRBJ2-5): GALVYQYPRRTICKSGTSMRMECQAVGFQATSVAWYRQSPQKTFELIALSTVNSAIKYEQNFTQEKFPISHPNLSFSSMTVLNAYLEDRGLYLCGARLGGRTTQYFGPGTRLLVL.

This clone was counted between two and nine times. Genes here carry mouse names. The read stops 1 residue short of the end of the CDR3; the missing end is completed from the germline J gene. The chain is built from TRBV5 and TRBJ2-7; 10 positions agree with TRBD2. The V segment lost 0 bases and the J segment 5 bases; nucleotides outside the gene matches: 1. This CDR3 region has 14 residues. Germline-derived CDR1 and CDR2 are LGHNA and YNLKQL (reference sequence). CDR3 protein: CASSQEGTGDEQYF. The covered CDR3 bases are TGTGCCAGCAGCCAAGAGGGGACTGGGGATGAACAGTAC.

To note about this clone: The germline and genes are mouse ones. The CDR3 end falls 1 residue outside the read, so it is completed with the germline J gene. V gene TRBV5 combines with J gene TRBJ2-7; D gene ambiguous. Germline lookup yields CDR1 LGHNA and CDR2 YNLKQL (reference sequence). Trimming took 4 bases from V and 0 from J, leaving 7 bases between them. This CDR3 has 13 amino acids. CDR3 bases read: TGTGCCAGCAGCCCCCTTAGCTCCTATGAACAGTAC. Translating it yields CASSPLSSYEQY. The entire CDR3 reads CASSPLSSYEQYF.

Concerning this clone itself: Genes and germline are mouse. The sequence runs out 1 residue before the end of the CDR3; the remainder is reconstructed from the germline J gene. The chain couples TRBV29 to TRBJ2-3, with 9 bases matching TRBD1. CDR3 length: 15 residues. The germline gives CDR1 MSHET, CDR2 SYDVDS. The J segment lost 1 base and the V segment lost 5 bases, leaving 4 bases of the junction unmatched. The CDR3 bases that were read are TGTGCTAGCAGTCCCAGGACAGGGGGTGCAGAAACGCTGTAT. Protein: CASSPRTGGAETLY. The whole CDR3 reads CASSPRTGGAETLYF.

Details on this clone: Genes and germline come from the mouse. The read finishes 1 residue shy of the CDR3 end, and the germline J gene is used to complete it. The V call is TRBV13-2, the J call TRBJ1-4; maybe TRBD1 (5 bases). The ends were cut back, 0 bases at V and 4 bases at J, with 7 bases in the middle. CDR1 and CDR2 (germline): NNHNN, SYGAGS (reference sequence). This CDR3 is built from 14 residues. CDR3 DNA, as far as it was read: TGTGCCAGCGGTGATGGGGGGTTCAACGAAAGATTATTT. Its translation: CASGDGGFNERLF. The whole CDR3 sequence is CASGDGGFNERLFF.